The following is a T cell receptor (beta chain) sequence with its context. The length of the CDR3 is 14 residues. The ends were cut back, 4 bases at V and 10 bases at J, with 17 bases in the middle. The V gene's germline CDR1 is GTSNPN and CDR2 SVGIG (reference sequence). The data were obtained in a study of T-cell memory formation after mild COVID-19. One entry per CDR3 protein, called by TCRdb with MiXCR from the 5' RACE reads. The profile covers a few hundred thousand distinct CDR3 sequences, with roughly 24% appearing a single time and around 9.5% taken by the ten largest. The sequence was obtained from an adult woman who had mild COVID-19 (a few samples of this study predate the infection). Cell type and time point are not known. This chain connects TRBV30 to TRBJ1-6; D call uncertain. The specimen sequenced was PBMCs or a T cell subset sorted from them (not recorded which). The CDR3 sequence: CAWNPAGYGSPLHF. The CDR3 coding sequence is TGTGCCTGGAACCCCGCGGGATATGGGTCACCCCTCCACTTT. Looking up the rest from reference TRBV30 and TRBJ1-6 gives the full variable domain: SQTIHQWPATLVQPVGSPLSLECTVEGTSNPNLYWYRQAAGRGLQLLFYSVGIGQISSEVPQNLSASRPQDRQFILSSKKLLLSDSGFYLCAWNPAGYGSPLHFGNGTRLTVT.